These 14 T cell receptor beta chains were all obtained from the same sample, sequenced in a study of blood T cell repertoires in COVID-19. Sequencing was performed with immunoSEQ multiplex PCR; in TCRdb, only in-frame clones are kept and a portion is missing. In the table there are roughly 700,000 clones, 75% to 90% of which are singletons. Source material: peripheral blood. These receptors were obtained from a woman younger than 30 with acute or convalescent COVID-19.

The CDR3 nucleotides are TGTGCCAGCAGCTTCGGGGGGCGGCCGTATTTT. It specifies CASSFGGRPYF. The chain employs TRBV11-2 and TRBJ2-3; D may be TRBD2 (7 bases). Trimming stripped 3 bases from V and 14 bases from J, with 12 bases between. Germline values: CDR1 SGHAT, CDR2 FQNNGV. This CDR3 is 11 amino acids long.

The gene calls are TRBV7-9 and TRBJ1-3, with TRBD1 matching 8 bases. The V gene's germline CDR1 is SEHNR and CDR2 FQNEAQ (reference sequence). The CDR3 loop spans 17 amino acids. J gave up 1 base and V 5 bases, and 10 bases lay outside the gene matches. CDR3 DNA: TGTGCCAGCAGCCTTGGACAGGGAGGTTATTCTGGAAACACCATATATTTT. It encodes CASSLGQGGYSGNTIYF.

J is TRBJ1-3 and V is TRBV7-3; D uncertain. Trimming stripped 5 bases from V and 2 bases from J, with 22 bases between. CDR1 and CDR2 from the germline V gene are SGHTA and FQGTGA. This CDR3 has 18 residues. This chain's CDR3 is CASSPRPYGSPTGNTIYF. CDR3 in DNA: TGTGCCAGCAGCCCGAGACCCTACGGGTCACCGACTGGAAACACCATATATTTT.

V is TRBV27 and J is TRBJ2-7; 14 nucleotides match TRBD2. The V segment lost 5 bases and the J segment 0 bases; nucleotides outside the gene matches: 12. Germline-derived CDR1 and CDR2 are MNHEY and SMNVEV (reference sequence). The CDR3 length is 19 residues. The CDR3 is CASSLLRTSGGILSYEQYF. The CDR3 DNA sequence: TGTGCCAGCAGTCTCCTCCGGACTAGCGGGGGGATCCTCTCCTACGAGCAGTACTTC.

The V call is TRBV6-5, the J call TRBJ1-1, with a possible D match to TRBD1 (5 bases). Germline CDR1 reads MNHEY; CDR2 reads SVGAGI. The CDR3 has 13 amino acids. V lost 4 bases and J 8 bases, leaving 14 bases between the germline ends. The CDR3 reads CASSSSLGREAFF. In DNA form, the CDR3 reads TGTGCCAGCAGTTCCAGTTTGGGGCGAGAAGCTTTCTTT.

This chain's CDR3 is CASSLKGGNSNQPQHF. Written as DNA, the CDR3 is TGTGCCAGCAGTTTAAAAGGGGGCAATAGCAATCAGCCCCAGCATTTT. The rearrangement uses TRBV28 and TRBJ1-5; 7 positions match TRBD1. The junction had 4 bases not matched to a gene; V was cut back by 2 bases and J by 0 bases. This CDR3 has 16 amino acids. CDR1 is MDHEN and CDR2 is SYDVKM in the germline V gene. The full variable domain, with the rest looked up from reference TRBV28 and TRBJ1-5, is DVKVTQSSRYLVKRTGEKVFLECVQDMDHENMFWYRQDPGLGLRLIYFSYDVKMKEKGDIPEGYSVSREKKERFSLILESASTNQTSMYLCASSLKGGNSNQPQHFGDGTRLSIL.

The gene calls are TRBV7-2 and TRBJ2-7, with D possibly matching TRBD2 (6 bases). V shed 5 bases and J shed 1 base, with 9 bases lying between them. Germline V gene lookup returns CDR1 SGHTA and CDR2 FQGNSA. CDR3 length: 13 residues. The DNA for the CDR3 is TGTGCCAGCAGCGTTAGCGGTTCCTACGAGCAGTACTTC. Translated: CASSVSGSYEQYF.

The J gene is TRBJ2-2, the V gene TRBV5-1; tentative D call: TRBD2 (5 bases). Germline-derived CDR1 and CDR2 are SGHRS and YFSETQ. This CDR3 region has 14 residues. Trimming stripped 7 bases from V and 3 bases from J, with 13 bases between. The CDR3 nucleotides are TGCGCCAGCTCTAAGAACGGGGACACCGGGGAGCTGTTTTTT. As protein: CASSKNGDTGELFF. Based on the CDR3 plus reference TRBV5-1 and TRBJ2-2, the full variable domain is KAGVTQTPRYLIKTRGQQVTLSCSPISGHRSVSWYQQTPGQGLQFLFEYFSETQRNKGNFPGRFSGRQFSNSRSEMNVSTLELGDSALYLCASSKNGDTGELFFGEGSRLTVL.

The V call is TRBV11-3, the J call TRBJ1-2; no reliable D call. This CDR3 has 12 amino acids. The germline CDR1 and CDR2 sequences are SGHNT and YENEEA. V was shortened by 0 bases and J by 5 bases, with 4 bases between the two germline ends. The CDR3 DNA follows: TGTGCCAGCAGCTTAGACGGGTATGGCTACACCTTC. Translated, it gives CASSLDGYGYTF.

The gene calls are TRBV5-1 and TRBJ1-1; D unclear. The CDR3 is 12 amino acids. The ends were cut back, 4 bases at V and 7 bases at J, with 11 bases in the middle. In germline, CDR1 is SGHRS, CDR2 YFSETQ. Written as DNA, the CDR3 is TGCGCCAGCAGCCGGGAAAGTGGTGAAGCTTTCTTT. It is translated as CASSRESGEAFF.

The V call is TRBV7-9, the J call TRBJ1-2; D may be TRBD1 (5 bases). The CDR3 contains 14 residues. Between the trimmed V and J ends, which lost 5 bases and 4 bases, there was a span of 14 bases. Germline V gives CDR1 SEHNR, CDR2 FQNEAQ (reference sequence). The CDR3 nucleotides read TGTGCCAGCAGCCATCCCCAGGGTCCCTATGGCTACACCTTC. The encoded protein is CASSHPQGPYGYTF.

This clone has a single count. CDR3: CASSLKEEREGYTF. The CDR3 DNA reads TGCGCCAGCAGCCTCAAGGAGGAAAGGGAAGGCTACACCTTC. This chain joins TRBV4-1 and TRBJ1-2; unclear D gene. Trimming left V 4 bases short and J 8 bases short, with 17 bases between. In germline, CDR1 is MGHRA, CDR2 YSYEKL. There are 14 residues in the CDR3.

This clone has just one count. This sequence joins TRBV6-1 and TRBJ2-7; D is undetermined. This CDR3 has 13 amino acids. Germline-derived CDR1 and CDR2 are MNHNS and SASEGT. V was cut by 3 bases and J by 3 bases, with 9 bases left in between. The CDR3 nucleotides read TGTGCCAGCAGTGATGAGGTTCTCTACGAGCAGTACTTC. It encodes CASSDEVLYEQYF.

The genes are TRBV5-4 and TRBJ1-1; D might be TRBD1 (6 bases). CDR3 length: 17 amino acids. Deletions cut 2 bases from V and 0 bases from J, with 17 bases between. The germline V gene encodes CDR1 SGHNT and CDR2 YYREEE (reference sequence). The CDR3 DNA is TGTGCCAGCAGCTTACAGACAGGCTACTTAGTGAACACTGAAGCTTTCTTT. This sequence encodes CASSLQTGYLVNTEAFF.